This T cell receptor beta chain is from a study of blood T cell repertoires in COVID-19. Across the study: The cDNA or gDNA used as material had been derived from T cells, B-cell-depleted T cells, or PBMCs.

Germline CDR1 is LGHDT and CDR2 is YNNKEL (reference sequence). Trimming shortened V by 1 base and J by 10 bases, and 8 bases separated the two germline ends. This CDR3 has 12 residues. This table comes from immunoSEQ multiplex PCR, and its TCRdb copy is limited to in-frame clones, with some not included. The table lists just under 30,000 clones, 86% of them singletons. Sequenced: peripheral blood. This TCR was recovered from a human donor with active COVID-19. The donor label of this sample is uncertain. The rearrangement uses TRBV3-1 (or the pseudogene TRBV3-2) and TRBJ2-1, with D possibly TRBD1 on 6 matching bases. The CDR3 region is CASSQADSEQFF. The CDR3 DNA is TGTGCCAGCAGCCAAGCGGACAGCGAGCAGTTCTTC.